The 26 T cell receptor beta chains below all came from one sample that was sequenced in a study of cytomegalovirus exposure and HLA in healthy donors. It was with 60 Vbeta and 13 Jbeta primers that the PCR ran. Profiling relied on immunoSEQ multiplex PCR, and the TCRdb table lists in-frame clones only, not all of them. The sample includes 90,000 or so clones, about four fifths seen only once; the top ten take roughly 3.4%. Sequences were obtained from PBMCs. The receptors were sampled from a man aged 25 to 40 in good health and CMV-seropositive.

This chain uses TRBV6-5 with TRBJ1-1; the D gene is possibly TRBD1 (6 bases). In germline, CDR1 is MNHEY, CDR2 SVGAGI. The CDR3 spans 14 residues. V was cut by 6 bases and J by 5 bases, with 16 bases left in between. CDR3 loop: CASRDTGSGTEAFF. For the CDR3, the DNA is TGTGCCAGCAGGGACACAGGGAGTGGGACTGAAGCTTTCTTT.

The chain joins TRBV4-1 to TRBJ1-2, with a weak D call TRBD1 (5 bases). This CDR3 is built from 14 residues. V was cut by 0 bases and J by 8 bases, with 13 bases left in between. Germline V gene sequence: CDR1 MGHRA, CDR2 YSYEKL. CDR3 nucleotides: TGCGCCAGCAGCCAAGAAGGGACTACTAGAGGCTACACCTTC. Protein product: CASSQEGTTRGYTF.

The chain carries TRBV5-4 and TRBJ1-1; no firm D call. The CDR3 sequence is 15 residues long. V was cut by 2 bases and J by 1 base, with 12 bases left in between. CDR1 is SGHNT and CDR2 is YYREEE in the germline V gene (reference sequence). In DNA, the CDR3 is TGTGCCAGCAGCTTTGATCCTGCGGGGAACACTGAAGCTTTCTTT. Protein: CASSFDPAGNTEAFF.

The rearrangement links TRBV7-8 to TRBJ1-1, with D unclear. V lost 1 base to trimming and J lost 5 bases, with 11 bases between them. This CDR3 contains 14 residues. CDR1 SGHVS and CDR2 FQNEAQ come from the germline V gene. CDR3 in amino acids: CASSLVGSSTEAFF. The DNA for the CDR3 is TGTGCCAGCAGCTTAGTGGGGAGTTCTACTGAAGCTTTCTTT.

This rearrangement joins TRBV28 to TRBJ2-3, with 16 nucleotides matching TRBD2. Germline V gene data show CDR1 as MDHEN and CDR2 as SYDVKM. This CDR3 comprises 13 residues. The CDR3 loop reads CAGLAGGTDTQYF. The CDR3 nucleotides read TGTGCGGGACTAGCGGGAGGGACAGATACGCAGTATTTT.

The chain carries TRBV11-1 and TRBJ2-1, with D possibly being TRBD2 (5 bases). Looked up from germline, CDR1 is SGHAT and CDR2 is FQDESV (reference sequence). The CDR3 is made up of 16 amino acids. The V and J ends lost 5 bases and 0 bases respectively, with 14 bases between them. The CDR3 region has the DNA TGTGCCAGCAGCCCCCGGACCGGAGGCTCCTACAATGAGCAGTTCTTC. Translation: CASSPRTGGSYNEQFF.

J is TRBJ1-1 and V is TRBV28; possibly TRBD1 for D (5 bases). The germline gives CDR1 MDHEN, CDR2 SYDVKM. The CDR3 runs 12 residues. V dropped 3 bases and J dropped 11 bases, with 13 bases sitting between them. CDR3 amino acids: CASSLTAPRAFF. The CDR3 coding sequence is TGTGCCAGCAGTTTGACAGCTCCTCGGGCTTTCTTT.

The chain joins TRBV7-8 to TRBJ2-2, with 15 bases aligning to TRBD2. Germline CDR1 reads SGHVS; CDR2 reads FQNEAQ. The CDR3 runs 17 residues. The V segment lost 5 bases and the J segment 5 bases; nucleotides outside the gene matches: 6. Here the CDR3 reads CASSNGLAGGRTGELFF. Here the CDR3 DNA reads TGTGCCAGCAGCAATGGACTAGCGGGAGGGAGAACCGGGGAGCTGTTTTTT.

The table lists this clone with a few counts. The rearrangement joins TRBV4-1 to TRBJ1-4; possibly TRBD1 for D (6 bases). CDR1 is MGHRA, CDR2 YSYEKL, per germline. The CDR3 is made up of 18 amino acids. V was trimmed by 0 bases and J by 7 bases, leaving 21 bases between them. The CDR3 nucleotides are TGCGCCAGCAGCCAAGAGGGGGGGGCAGGGAAGGTGGGTGAAAAACTGTTTTTT. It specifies CASSQEGGAGKVGEKLFF.

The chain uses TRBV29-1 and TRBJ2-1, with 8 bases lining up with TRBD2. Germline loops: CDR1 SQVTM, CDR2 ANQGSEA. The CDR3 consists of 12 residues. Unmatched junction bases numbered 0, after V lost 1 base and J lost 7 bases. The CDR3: CSVEGLANEQFF. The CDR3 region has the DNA TGCAGCGTTGAAGGACTAGCGAATGAGCAGTTCTTC.

CDR3 loop: CASITGYQETQYF. CDR3 DNA: TGTGCCAGCATTACAGGGTACCAAGAGACCCAGTACTTC. The gene calls are TRBV2 and TRBJ2-5, with TRBD1 as a possible D gene (6 bases). The V gene's germline CDR1 is SNHLY and CDR2 FYNNEI. This CDR3 spans 13 amino acids. Deletions cut 7 bases from V and 0 bases from J, with 9 bases between.

The CDR3 nucleotides read TGCGCCAGCAGCCCCCTCGAGAGGGCCGTCTACAATGAGCAGTTCTTC. Protein sequence: CASSPLERAVYNEQFF. The chain has TRBV5-1 and TRBJ2-1, with D tentatively TRBD2 (5 bases). This CDR3 has 16 amino acids. V lost 4 bases and J lost 3, with 17 bases in between. CDR1 and CDR2 from the germline V gene are SGHRS and YFSETQ. Together with reference TRBV5-1 and TRBJ2-1, the CDR3 gives the full variable domain: KAGVTQTPRYLIKTRGQQVTLSCSPISGHRSVSWYQQTPGQGLQFLFEYFSETQRNKGNFPGRFSGRQFSNSRSEMNVSTLELGDSALYLCASSPLERAVYNEQFFGPGTRLTVL.

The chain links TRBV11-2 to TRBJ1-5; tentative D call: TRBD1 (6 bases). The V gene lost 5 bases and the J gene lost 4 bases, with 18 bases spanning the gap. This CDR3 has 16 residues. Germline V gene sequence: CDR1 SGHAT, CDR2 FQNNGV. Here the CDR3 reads CASSLRDTNGNQPQHF. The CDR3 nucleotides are TGTGCCAGCAGCCTCCGGGACACTAATGGGAATCAGCCCCAGCATTTT.

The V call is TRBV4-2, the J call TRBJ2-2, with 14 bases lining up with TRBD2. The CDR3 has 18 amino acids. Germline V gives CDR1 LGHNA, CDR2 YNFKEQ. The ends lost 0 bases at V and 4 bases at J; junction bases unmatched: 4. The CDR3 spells CASSQDPTSGRVTGELFF. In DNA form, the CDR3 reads TGTGCCAGCAGCCAAGATCCGACTAGCGGGAGGGTCACCGGGGAGCTGTTTTTT.

In DNA, the CDR3 is TGTGCCACCAGCAGAGGACAGCACTCTGGAAACACCATATATTTT. The encoded protein is CATSRGQHSGNTIYF. This chain joins TRBV15 and TRBJ1-3; D is perhaps TRBD1 (5 bases). V gave up 1 base and J gave up 0 bases, with 7 bases separating them. The CDR3 sequence is 15 residues long. Germline V gene data show CDR1 as LNHNV and CDR2 as YYDKDF (reference sequence).

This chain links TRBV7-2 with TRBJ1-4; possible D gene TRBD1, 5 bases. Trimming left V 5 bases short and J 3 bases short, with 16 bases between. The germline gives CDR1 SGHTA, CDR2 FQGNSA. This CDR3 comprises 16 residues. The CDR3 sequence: CASSRKGAGSNEKLFF. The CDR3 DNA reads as TGTGCCAGCAGCCGCAAAGGGGCTGGGTCTAATGAAAAACTGTTTTTT.

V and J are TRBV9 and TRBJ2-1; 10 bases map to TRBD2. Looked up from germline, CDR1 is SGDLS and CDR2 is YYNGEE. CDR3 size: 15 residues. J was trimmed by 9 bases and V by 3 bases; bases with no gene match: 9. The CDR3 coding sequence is TGTGCCAGCAGCGCAGCAGCGGGAGGGGGGGGTGAGCAGTTCTTC. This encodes CASSAAAGGGGEQFF.

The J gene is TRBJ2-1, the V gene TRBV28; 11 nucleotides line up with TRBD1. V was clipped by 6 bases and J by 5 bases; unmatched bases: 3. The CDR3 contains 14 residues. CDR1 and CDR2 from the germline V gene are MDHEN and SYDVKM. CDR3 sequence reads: CASRRTGGNNEQFF. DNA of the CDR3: TGTGCCAGCAGAAGGACAGGGGGCAACAATGAGCAGTTCTTC.

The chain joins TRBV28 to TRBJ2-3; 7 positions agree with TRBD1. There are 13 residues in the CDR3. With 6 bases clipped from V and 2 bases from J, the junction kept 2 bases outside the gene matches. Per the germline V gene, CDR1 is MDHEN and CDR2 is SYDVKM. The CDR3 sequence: CASSGTATDTQYF. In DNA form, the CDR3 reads TGTGCCAGCAGCGGGACAGCCACAGATACGCAGTATTTT.

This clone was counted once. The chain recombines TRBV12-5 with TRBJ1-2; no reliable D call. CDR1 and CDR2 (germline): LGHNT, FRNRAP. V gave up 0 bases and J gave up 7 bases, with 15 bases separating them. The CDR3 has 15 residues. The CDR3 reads CASGLVPEGQSGYTF. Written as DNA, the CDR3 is TGTGCTAGTGGTTTGGTACCTGAGGGCCAGTCTGGCTACACCTTC. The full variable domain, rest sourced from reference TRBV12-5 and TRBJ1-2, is DARVTQTPRHKVTEMGQEVTMRCQPILGHNTVFWYRQTMMQGLELLAYFRNRAPLDDSGMPKDRFSAEMPDATLATLKIQPSEPRDSAVYFCASGLVPEGQSGYTFGSGTRLTVV.

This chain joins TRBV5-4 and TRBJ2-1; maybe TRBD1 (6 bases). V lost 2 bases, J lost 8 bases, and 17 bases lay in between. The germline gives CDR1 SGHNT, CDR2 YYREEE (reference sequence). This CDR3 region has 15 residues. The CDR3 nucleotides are TGTGCCAGCAGCTTCCTACCCAACAGGGACGATGAGCAGTTCTTC. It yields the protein CASSFLPNRDDEQFF.

DNA for the CDR3: TGCGCCAGCAGCTTGGCAGGGGGTTACTCTGGAAACACCATATATTTT. Residues: CASSLAGGYSGNTIYF. The V gene is TRBV5-1, the J gene TRBJ1-3; 7 positions match TRBD1. The CDR3 is 16 amino acids. The J segment lost 0 bases and the V segment lost 0 bases, leaving 3 bases of the junction unmatched. The germline V gene encodes CDR1 SGHRS and CDR2 YFSETQ.

CDR3 sequence: CASSRSGGAFIDRTEAFF. CDR3 DNA sequence: TGCGCCAGCAGCAGATCAGGGGGCGCTTTCATTGATCGCACTGAAGCTTTCTTT. This chain connects TRBV5-1 to TRBJ1-1, with 8 bases identical to TRBD1. Germline lookup yields CDR1 SGHRS and CDR2 YFSETQ. The CDR3 loop spans 18 amino acids. With V trimmed by 4 bases and J by 4 bases, 18 bases remained unmatched. Based on the CDR3 plus reference TRBV5-1 and TRBJ1-1, the full variable domain is KAGVTQTPRYLIKTRGQQVTLSCSPISGHRSVSWYQQTPGQGLQFLFEYFSETQRNKGNFPGRFSGRQFSNSRSEMNVSTLELGDSALYLCASSRSGGAFIDRTEAFFGQGTRLTVV.

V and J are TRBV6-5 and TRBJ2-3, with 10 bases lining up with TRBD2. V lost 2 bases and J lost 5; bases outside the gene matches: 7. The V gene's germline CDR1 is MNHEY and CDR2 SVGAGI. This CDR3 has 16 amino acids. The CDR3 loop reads CASSYRLGTSVDTQYF. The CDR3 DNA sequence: TGTGCCAGCAGTTACAGGCTCGGGACTAGCGTAGATACGCAGTATTTT.

The CDR3 DNA reads as TGTGCCAGCTCACCCACGGGACTAGCGGACAATGAGCAGTTCTTC. Encoded protein: CASSPTGLADNEQFF. V and J are TRBV18 and TRBJ2-1; 11 nucleotides agree with TRBD2. Germline CDR1 and CDR2: KGHSH and LQKENI. The CDR3 is 15 residues long. V lost 3 bases to trimming and J lost 5 bases; unmatched junction nucleotides: 3.

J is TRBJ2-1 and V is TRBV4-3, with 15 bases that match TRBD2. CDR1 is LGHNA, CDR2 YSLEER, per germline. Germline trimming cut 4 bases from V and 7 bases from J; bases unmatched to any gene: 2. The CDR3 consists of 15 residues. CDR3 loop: CASSPGTSGRNEQFF. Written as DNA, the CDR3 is TGCGCCAGCAGCCCCGGGACTAGCGGGAGGAATGAGCAGTTCTTC.